This T cell receptor beta chain was retrieved from a study of blood T cell repertoires in COVID-19. Across the study: PBMCs, B-cell-depleted T cells, or T cells were the source of the cDNA or gDNA that made up the material.

How the authors handled the data: Reference gene primer amplification gave nucleated cell count estimates. Data came from immunoSEQ multiplex PCR; TCRdb stores just in-frame clones and leaves some out. V, J and clone size were drawn from that table, and D and trimming were deduced from the DNA. The data hold about 260,000 clones, with 80% to 90% observed a single time. The V end was cut by 6 bases, the J end by 0 bases, with 17 bases between. CDR1 is MNHNY and CDR2 is SVGAGI in the germline V gene (reference sequence). CDR3 length: 16 residues. The receptor's source is a woman aged 50 to 65 with acute or convalescent COVID-19. The sequencing input was peripheral blood. The chain carries TRBV6-6 and TRBJ2-5; D is unclear. The CDR3 is CASSPLEASYQETQYF. The DNA for the CDR3 is TGTGCCAGCAGCCCTCTCGAGGCGTCGTACCAAGAGACCCAGTACTTC.